Presented here are 22 T cell receptor beta chains from one specimen sequenced in a study of shared clonotypes between healthy human individuals. Data came from immunoSEQ multiplex PCR; TCRdb stores just in-frame clones and leaves some out. The data contain roughly 1 million clones, around 82% of them singletons. The sequenced sample was memory CD4+ T cells from PBMCs. Subset in this sample: CD45RA-negative fraction. These receptors originate from a young man in good health. Some clones in this sample may be carry-over from other donors' samples.

This clone was seen at least ten times. This rearrangement joins TRBV5-6 to TRBJ2-1; the match to TRBD2 covers 7 bases. Germline V gene data show CDR1 as SGHDT and CDR2 as YYEEEE. The CDR3 extends over 14 amino acids. Trimming took 6 bases from V and 9 from J; bases not matched to a gene: 12. CDR3 sequence: CASKKGIGGSEQFF. The CDR3 DNA is TGTGCCAGCAAGAAAGGGATTGGCGGGAGTGAGCAGTTCTTC.

This clone was found a few times. The chain combines TRBV5-6 with TRBJ1-6; D is possibly TRBD1 (5 bases). The CDR3 runs 15 residues. Trimming shortened V by 0 bases and J by 7 bases, and 11 bases separated the two germline ends. The germline CDR1 and CDR2 sequences are SGHDT and YYEEEE. DNA for the CDR3: TGTGCCAGCAGCTTGGGCGGGACGGGGAATTCACCCCTCCACTTT. This codes for CASSLGGTGNSPLHF. Supplemented by reference TRBV5-6 and TRBJ1-6, the full variable domain reads DAGVTQSPTHLIKTRGQQVTLRCSPKSGHDTVSWYQQALGQGPQFIFQYYEEEERQRGNFPDRFSGHQFPNYSSELNVNALLLGDSALYLCASSLGGTGNSPLHFGNGTRLTVT.

About this clone: At the DNA level, this CDR3 is encoded by other sequences in the same sample as well. V usage is TRBV9 and J usage is TRBJ2-1, with 9 bases fitting TRBD2. V shed 0 bases, J shed 7 bases, and the junction held 5 bases outside the gene matches. The CDR3 sequence is 15 residues long. CDR1 SGDLS and CDR2 YYNGEE come from the germline V gene. The DNA for the CDR3 is TGTGCCAGCAGCGTAGTATCCAGCGGGAGGAATGAGCAGTTCTTC. It codes for CASSVVSSGRNEQFF.

The gene calls are TRBV28 and TRBJ1-4; 9 bases agree with TRBD1. Germline trimming cut 4 bases from V and 4 bases from J; bases unmatched to any gene: 7. The germline V gene encodes CDR1 MDHEN and CDR2 SYDVKM. This CDR3 region has 16 residues. CDR3 in DNA: TGTGCCAGCAGTTCATCAAGGACAGGGGTTAATGAAAAACTGTTTTTT. This encodes CASSSSRTGVNEKLFF.

J is TRBJ1-6 and V is TRBV27; TRBD1 aligns across 8 bases. V lost 0 bases and J lost 7; bases outside the gene matches: 8. Looked up from germline, CDR1 is MNHEY and CDR2 is SMNVEV (reference sequence). The CDR3 runs 17 residues. The CDR3 DNA is TGTGCCAGCAGTTTATCGGGACGGGACAGGCCAAATTCACCCCTCCACTTT. The encoded protein is CASSLSGRDRPNSPLHF.

This clone was recorded a few times. Additional DNA sequences in this sample encode the identical CDR3. V and J are TRBV5-1 and TRBJ2-1; 11 nucleotides line up with TRBD2. This CDR3 is 15 amino acids long. With 2 bases clipped from V and 4 bases from J, the junction kept 2 bases outside the gene matches. Germline V CDR1 and CDR2: SGHRS, YFSETQ. CDR3 in amino acids: CASSLLAGVYNEQFF. The CDR3 bases are TGCGCCAGCAGCTTACTAGCGGGAGTGTACAATGAGCAGTTCTTC.

V and J are TRBV2 and TRBJ2-1, with D perhaps matching TRBD1 or TRBD2 (7 bases each). The germline CDR1 and CDR2 sequences are SNHLY and FYNNEI. This CDR3 region has 15 residues. V lost 4 bases and J 7 bases, leaving 17 bases between the germline ends. The CDR3, as DNA: TGTGCCAGCAGTGCACCAGAGCGGGACAGTAATGAGCAGTTCTTC. Residues: CASSAPERDSNEQFF. The variable domain in full, with the rest retrieved from reference TRBV2 and TRBJ2-1, is EPEVTQTPSHQVTQMGQEVILRCVPISNHLYFYWYRQILGQKVEFLVSFYNNEISEKSEIFDDQFSVERPDGSNFTLKIRSTKLEDSAMYFCASSAPERDSNEQFFGPGTRLTVL.

The J gene is TRBJ1-2, the V gene TRBV2, with D possibly TRBD1 on 5 matching bases. V dropped 7 bases and J dropped 0 bases, with 15 bases sitting between them. CDR3 length: 15 residues. From germline, CDR1 is SNHLY and CDR2 FYNNEI. In DNA form, the CDR3 reads TGTGCCAGCACTTTCGTCAGGGACGCTAACTATGGCTACACCTTC. Translation: CASTFVRDANYGYTF.

The chain's CDR3 is CASSQAASGPYNEQFF. In DNA, the CDR3 is TGCGCCAGCAGCCAAGCTGCCAGCGGGCCTTACAATGAGCAGTTCTTC. The chain links TRBV4-3 to TRBJ2-1; D possibly corresponds to TRBD2 (6 bases). The V gene lost 1 base and the J gene lost 4 bases, with 14 bases spanning the gap. Germline values: CDR1 LGHNA, CDR2 YSLEER. CDR3 length: 16 amino acids.

The table lists this clone with a few counts. V and J are TRBV5-1 and TRBJ1-1; D gene uncertain. In germline, CDR1 is SGHRS, CDR2 YFSETQ. The CDR3 sequence is 13 residues long. V lost 7 bases, J lost 1 base, and 11 bases lay in between. The CDR3 bases are TGCGCCAGCTGGGAAGAGGGGAACACTGAAGCTTTCTTT. Encoded protein: CASWEEGNTEAFF.

This clone was seen a few times. J is TRBJ2-7 and V is TRBV4-3, with a weak D call TRBD1 (5 bases). CDR3 size: 14 residues. Trimming pared 5 bases from V and 7 bases from J, leaving 18 bases between. Germline CDR1 is LGHNA and CDR2 is YSLEER. CDR3 DNA: TGCGCCAGCAGCTCCCGAGCCCAGGGATCGGAGCAGTACTTC. Amino acid sequence: CASSSRAQGSEQYF.

The gene calls are TRBV28 and TRBJ2-7, with TRBD2 matching 8 bases. This CDR3 comprises 14 residues. With 6 bases clipped from V and 4 bases from J, the junction kept 8 bases outside the gene matches. Germline lookup yields CDR1 MDHEN and CDR2 SYDVKM. DNA for the CDR3: TGTGCCAGCAGCCGCGGGGGGAAGGGGTACGAGCAGTACTTC. It codes for CASSRGGKGYEQYF.

The genes are TRBV7-9 and TRBJ2-7; TRBD1 might be the D (5 bases). V lost 5 bases and J 3 bases, leaving 14 bases between the germline ends. Germline CDR1 is SEHNR and CDR2 is FQNEAQ (reference sequence). The CDR3 totals 14 residues. The CDR3 is CASSKDGRGYEQYF. The CDR3 coding sequence is TGTGCCAGCAGCAAGGACGGAAGGGGCTACGAGCAGTACTTC.

The V gene is TRBV27, the J gene TRBJ1-2; 7 nucleotides align to TRBD1. Germline V gene data show CDR1 as MNHEY and CDR2 as SMNVEV (reference sequence). The V gene end was trimmed by 5 bases and the J gene end by 5 bases; junction bases not matched to a gene: 8. CDR3 size: 14 residues. CDR3 in amino acids: CASSTTGEGYGYTF. Here the CDR3 DNA reads TGTGCCAGCAGTACCACAGGGGAAGGTTATGGCTACACCTTC.

V is TRBV28 and J is TRBJ2-1; 10 bases fit TRBD2. CDR1 is MDHEN and CDR2 is SYDVKM in the germline V gene. V lost 5 bases, J lost 6 bases, and 10 bases stayed unmatched. The CDR3 length is 16 residues. The CDR3, as DNA: TGTGCCAGCAGTGTCATAGCGGGAGGTATCGGCAATGAGCAGTTCTTC. The encoded protein is CASSVIAGGIGNEQFF.

The gene calls are TRBV21-1 and TRBJ2-1; the listed D gene, TRBD1, was not tested against the DNA. TRBV21-1 is annotated as a pseudogene. The CDR3 loop spans 14 amino acids. CDR3 residues: CASSKGTRAHEQFF. As DNA, the CDR3 is TGTGCCAGCAGCAAAGGTACCAGGGCCCATGAGCAGTTCTTC.

The chain links TRBV2 to TRBJ1-4; no firm D call. The CDR3 totals 12 residues. Trimming took off 6 bases at V and 4 bases at J, with 6 bases between the two ends. Germline values: CDR1 SNHLY, CDR2 FYNNEI. The CDR3 region is CASSLHNEKLFF. The DNA of the CDR3 is TGTGCCAGCAGCCTACATAATGAAAAACTGTTTTTT.

The chain recombines TRBV2 with TRBJ1-4; perhaps TRBD1 as D (5 bases). This CDR3 is 15 amino acids long. The V end was cut by 3 bases, the J end by 8 bases, with 16 bases between. The germline CDR1 and CDR2 sequences are SNHLY and FYNNEI. CDR3 amino acids: CASSDRQRGSEKLFF. The DNA for the CDR3 is TGTGCCAGCAGTGACAGACAGCGAGGGTCGGAAAAACTGTTTTTT.

The genes are TRBV2 and TRBJ2-1; D may be TRBD2 (6 bases). Germline CDR1 is SNHLY and CDR2 is FYNNEI. V lost 6 bases, J lost 3 bases, and 15 bases lay in between. CDR3 length: 15 amino acids. The CDR3 spells CASRVSDYDYNEQFF. The CDR3 DNA is TGTGCCAGCAGGGTTTCGGACTACGACTACAATGAGCAGTTCTTC.

This clone was seen just once. CDR3 nucleotides: TGCGCCAGCAGCTTGTCCCCAGGGTCCAGCTCCTACGAGCAGTACTTC. This codes for CASSLSPGSSSYEQYF. V and J are TRBV5-1 and TRBJ2-7; D may be TRBD1 (5 bases). The length of the CDR3 is 16 residues. The germline gives CDR1 SGHRS, CDR2 YFSETQ. The germline V and J ends were trimmed by 1 base and 0 bases, with 14 bases remaining between them.

The genes are TRBV6-1 and TRBJ1-1; 11 bases agree with TRBD1. The CDR3 is made up of 15 amino acids. Germline V CDR1 and CDR2: MNHNS, SASEGT. J was trimmed by 3 bases and V by 8 bases; bases with no gene match: 8. The CDR3 spells CASGDPGQGDTEAFF. DNA for the CDR3: TGTGCCAGCGGCGACCCGGGACAGGGGGACACTGAAGCTTTCTTT.

This chain joins TRBV2 and TRBJ2-7; TRBD2 agrees at 8 bases. The CDR3 runs 15 residues. The germline CDR1 and CDR2 sequences are SNHLY and FYNNEI. After removal of 3 bases from V and 4 bases from J, the junction contained 8 bases not matched to a gene. The CDR3 sequence is CASSDRIGTRYEQYF. In nucleotides, the CDR3 is TGTGCCAGCAGTGATAGAATTGGGACTAGATACGAGCAGTACTTC.